Sequencing of this T cell receptor (beta chain) was carried out in a study of CD8 T cells in ankylosing spondylitis. V was clipped by 5 bases and J by 4 bases; unmatched bases: 8. There are 16 residues in the CDR3. Germline CDR1 MNHEY, CDR2 SMNVEV (reference sequence). This clonotype was observed a few times. The antigen is unknown. Using its own MiXCR run on the 5' RACE reads, TCRdb lists one record per CDR3 protein. The sample includes 35,000 to 50,000 distinct CDR3 sequences, 10% of them seen just once. Study-level points and caveats: Those disease-linked clones were CD8+; they were also relatively rare in peripheral blood.

The specimen was blood, either unsorted or a sorted T cell fraction (not recorded which). The gene calls are TRBV27 and TRBJ2-5; 12 bases agree with TRBD1. This sequence originates from a male donor with ankylosing spondylitis or in good health (not recorded which). The chain's CDR3 is CASSLRDRGRPETQYF. The DNA for the CDR3 is TGTGCCAGCAGTCTGAGGGACAGGGGGCGCCCAGAGACCCAGTACTTC.